This TCR beta chain was identified during a study of technical replicates of blood from a handful of donors. With V trimmed by 5 bases and J by 7 bases, 4 bases remained unmatched. Per germline, CDR1 MDHEN and CDR2 SYDVKM. This CDR3 has 12 amino acids. Sequenced by immunoSEQ multiplex PCR; TCRdb stores in-frame clones only, minus some. The sample gives about 97,000 clones, approximately 96% of which show up once; about 0.36% is in the top ten. The source material was T cells isolated from PBMCs. The receptor was isolated from a human donor in good health. This chain joins TRBV28 and TRBJ1-1; 7 bases fit TRBD1. The CDR3: CASSLGQVEAFF. CDR3 bases: TGTGCCAGCAGTCTAGGACAGGTTGAAGCTTTCTTT.